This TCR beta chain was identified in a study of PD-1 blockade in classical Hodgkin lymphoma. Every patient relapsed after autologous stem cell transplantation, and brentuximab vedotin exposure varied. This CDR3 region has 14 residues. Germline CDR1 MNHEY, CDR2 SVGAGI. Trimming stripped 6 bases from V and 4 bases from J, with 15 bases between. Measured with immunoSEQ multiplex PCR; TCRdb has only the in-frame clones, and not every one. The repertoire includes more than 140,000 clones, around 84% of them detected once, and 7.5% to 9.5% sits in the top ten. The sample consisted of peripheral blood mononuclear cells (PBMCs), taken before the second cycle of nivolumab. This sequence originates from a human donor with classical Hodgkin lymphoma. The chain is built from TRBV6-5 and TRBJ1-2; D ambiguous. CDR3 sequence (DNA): TGTGCCAGCAGCCAAGGGCCCAGTAGCTATGGCTACACCTTC. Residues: CASSQGPSSYGYTF.